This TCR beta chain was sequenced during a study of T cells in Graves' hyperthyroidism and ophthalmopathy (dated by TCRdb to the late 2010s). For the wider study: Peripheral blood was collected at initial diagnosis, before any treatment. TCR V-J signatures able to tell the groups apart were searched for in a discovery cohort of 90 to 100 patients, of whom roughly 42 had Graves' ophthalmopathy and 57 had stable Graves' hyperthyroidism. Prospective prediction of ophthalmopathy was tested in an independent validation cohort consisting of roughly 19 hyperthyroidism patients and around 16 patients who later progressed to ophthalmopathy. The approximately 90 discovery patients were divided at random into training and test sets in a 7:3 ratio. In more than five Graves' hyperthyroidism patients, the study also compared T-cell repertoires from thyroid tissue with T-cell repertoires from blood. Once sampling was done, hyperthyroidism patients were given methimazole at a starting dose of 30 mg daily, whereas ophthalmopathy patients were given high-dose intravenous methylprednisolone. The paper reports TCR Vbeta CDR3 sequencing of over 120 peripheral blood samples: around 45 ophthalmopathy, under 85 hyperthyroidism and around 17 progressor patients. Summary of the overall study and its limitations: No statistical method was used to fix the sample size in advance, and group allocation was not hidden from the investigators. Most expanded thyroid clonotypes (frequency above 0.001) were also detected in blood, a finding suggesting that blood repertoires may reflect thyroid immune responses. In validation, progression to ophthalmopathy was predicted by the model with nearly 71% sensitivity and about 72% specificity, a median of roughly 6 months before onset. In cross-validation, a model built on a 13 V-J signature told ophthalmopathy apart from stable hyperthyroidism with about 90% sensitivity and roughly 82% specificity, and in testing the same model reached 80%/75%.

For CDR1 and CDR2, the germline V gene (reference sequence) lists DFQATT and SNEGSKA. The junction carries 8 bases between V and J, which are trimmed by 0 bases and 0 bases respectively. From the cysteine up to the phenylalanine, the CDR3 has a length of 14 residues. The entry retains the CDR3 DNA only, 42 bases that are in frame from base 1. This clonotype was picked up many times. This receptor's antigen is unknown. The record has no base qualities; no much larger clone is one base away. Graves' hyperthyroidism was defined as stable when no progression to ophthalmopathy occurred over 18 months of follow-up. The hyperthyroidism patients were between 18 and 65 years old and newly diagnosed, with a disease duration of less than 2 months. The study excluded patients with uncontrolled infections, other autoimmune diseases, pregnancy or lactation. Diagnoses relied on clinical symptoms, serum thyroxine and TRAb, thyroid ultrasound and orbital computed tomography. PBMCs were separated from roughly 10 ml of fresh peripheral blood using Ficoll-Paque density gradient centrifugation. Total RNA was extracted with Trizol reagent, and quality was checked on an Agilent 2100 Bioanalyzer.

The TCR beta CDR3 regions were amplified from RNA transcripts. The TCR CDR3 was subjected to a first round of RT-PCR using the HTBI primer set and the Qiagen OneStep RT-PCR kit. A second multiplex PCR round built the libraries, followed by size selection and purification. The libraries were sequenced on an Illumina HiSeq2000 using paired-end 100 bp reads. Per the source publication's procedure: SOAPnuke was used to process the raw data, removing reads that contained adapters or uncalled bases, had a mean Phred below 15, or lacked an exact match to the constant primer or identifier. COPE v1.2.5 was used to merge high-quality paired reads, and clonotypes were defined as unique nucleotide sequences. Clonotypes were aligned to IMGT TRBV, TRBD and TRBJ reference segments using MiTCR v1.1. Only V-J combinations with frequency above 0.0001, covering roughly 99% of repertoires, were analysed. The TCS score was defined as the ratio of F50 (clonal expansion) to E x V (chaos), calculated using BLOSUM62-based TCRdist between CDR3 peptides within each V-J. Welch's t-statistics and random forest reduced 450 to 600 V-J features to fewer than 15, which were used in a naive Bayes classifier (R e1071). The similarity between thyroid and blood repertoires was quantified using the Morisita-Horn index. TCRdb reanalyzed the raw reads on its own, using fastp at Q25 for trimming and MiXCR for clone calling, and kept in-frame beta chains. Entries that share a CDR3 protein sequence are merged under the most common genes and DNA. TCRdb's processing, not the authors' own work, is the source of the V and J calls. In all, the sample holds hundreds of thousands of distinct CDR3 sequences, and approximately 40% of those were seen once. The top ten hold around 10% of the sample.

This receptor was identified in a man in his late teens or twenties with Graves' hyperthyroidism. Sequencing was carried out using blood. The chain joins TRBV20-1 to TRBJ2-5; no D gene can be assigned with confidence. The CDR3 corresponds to CSARDLGNQETQYF. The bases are TGCAGTGCTAGAGATCTGGGGAACCAAGAGACCCAGTACTTC.